This T cell receptor (beta chain) originates from a study of CD8 T cells in Susac syndrome. Notes on the study in general: Acknowledgment was made by the study that its TCR sequencing and HLA analysis involved a relatively small number of individuals.

As to this clonotype: What it recognizes is unknown.

It was with random hexamers that roughly 0.45 to 1 ug RNA was reverse transcribed. The CDR3 of TCR beta was amplified by immunoSEQ multiplex PCR across 54 Vbeta and 13 Jbeta. TCRdb re-called the immunoSEQ multiplex PCR reads with MiXCR, one entry per CDR3 protein. The table records 100,000 to 150,000 distinct CDR3 sequences, over 90% of them present only once. The V end lost 7 bases, the J end lost 6 bases, and 19 bases lay between the germline ends. This CDR3 spans 14 amino acids. Germline CDR1 is MDHEN and CDR2 is SYDVKM. Sequencing of TCR beta was carried out in blood CD8+ and CD4+ T cells. Both CD4+ and CD8+ T cells were negatively isolated, and TEMRA cells underwent FACS enrichment.

The sequencing sample was made of CD4+ T cells from PBMCs. The V call is TRBV28, the J call TRBJ2-7; TRBD2 is a possible D gene (5 bases). This receptor was identified in a human donor in good health. The CDR3 nucleotides read TGTGCCAGCACCAAAGGCGGGCTAGGAGGCGAGCAGTACTTC. This translates into CASTKGGLGGEQYF.